This TCR beta chain was recovered during a study of cytomegalovirus exposure and HLA in healthy donors. PCR involved 60 Vbeta and 13 Jbeta primers. In the original analysis: Unique TCR beta chains numbered about 72 million in a later analysis, with roughly 10 million shared. Method: immunoSEQ multiplex PCR; TCRdb's copy keeps in-frame clones and lacks some. For V, J and clone size, that table is used; D and trimming come from the DNA. This sample has some 170,000 clones, with 78% found just once. As concerns this clone: Its antigen is not identified.

Study results and limitations: About 87% or about 30% of the time was how often most TCR beta V segments were productive, according to an earlier analysis.

This cohort consisted of healthy bone marrow donors. Sequencing was performed on PBMCs. The clonotype was recovered from a female donor in good health and CMV-seronegative.

The CDR3 nucleotides are TGTGCCAGCTCACGCGGGGAGGGACGGCCATACAATGAGCAGTTCTTC. This translates into CASSRGEGRPYNEQFF. V is TRBV18 and J is TRBJ2-1; the match to TRBD2 covers 7 bases. J lost 4 bases, V lost 4 bases, and 10 bases had no gene match. Germline values: CDR1 KGHSH, CDR2 LQKENI. This CDR3 is 16 amino acids long.